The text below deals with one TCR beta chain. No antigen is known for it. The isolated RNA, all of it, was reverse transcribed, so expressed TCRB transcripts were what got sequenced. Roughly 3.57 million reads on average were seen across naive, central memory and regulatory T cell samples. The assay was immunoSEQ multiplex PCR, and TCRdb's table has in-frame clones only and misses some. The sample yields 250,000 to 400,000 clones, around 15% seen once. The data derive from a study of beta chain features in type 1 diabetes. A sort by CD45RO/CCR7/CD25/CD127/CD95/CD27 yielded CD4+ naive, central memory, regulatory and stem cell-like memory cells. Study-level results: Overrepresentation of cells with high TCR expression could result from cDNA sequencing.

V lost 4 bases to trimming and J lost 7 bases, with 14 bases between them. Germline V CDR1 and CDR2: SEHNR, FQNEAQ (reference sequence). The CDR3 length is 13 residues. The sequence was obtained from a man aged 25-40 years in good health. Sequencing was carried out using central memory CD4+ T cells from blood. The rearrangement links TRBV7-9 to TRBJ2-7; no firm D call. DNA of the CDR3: TGTGCCAGCAGCTCGAGAGGCCAGTGGGAGCAGTACTTC. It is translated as CASSSRGQWEQYF.